Listed below are T cell receptor beta chains from one sample, sequenced in a study of vaccination effects on CD4 cells after COVID-19. Their antigens remain unidentified. Assay: immunoSEQ multiplex PCR; the TCRdb copy retains only in-frame clones and omits some. The sample includes 29,000 or so clones, 74% seen only once; the top ten take 15% to 20%. Sequencing was performed on CD4+ T cells from PBMCs cultured with HCoV-OC43 spike peptides, taken after COVID-19 vaccination. Receptor source: a human donor who received a COVID-19 vaccine. Both conserved end residues are part of each CDR3. The D gene is left open where the match is weak. The size of a clone is reported for some rows only, either as once, few or many, or as a class for expanded clones.

TGTGCCAGCAGTCTCAGGGGAAGGGCCGGGAACACTGAAGCTTTCTTT | CASSLRGRAGNTEAFF | - | TRBV2 | - | 16 | TRBJ1-1
TGTGCCAGCAGCTTGCGGGGAAGTAGACCTCAGCCCCAGCATTTT | CASSLRGSRPQPQHF | - | TRBV5-6 | - | 15 | TRBJ1-5
TGTGCCAGCAGCAACTGGGACAGTAACTATGGCTACACCTTC | CASSNWDSNYGYTF | TRBD1 | TRBV6-5 | - | 14 | TRBJ1-2
TGTGCCAGCAGACGCGGACTGAACTATGGCTACACCTTC | CASRRGLNYGYTF | - | TRBV27 | - | 13 | TRBJ1-2
TGTGCCAGCAGCTTAGGGGGTCCAACCCCTATCCACGAGCAGTACTTC | CASSLGGPTPIHEQYF | - | TRBV7-2 | - | 16 | TRBJ2-7
TGCGCCAGCAGCCAGCTGACCATCACCGGGACCGCGGGCGAAAAACTGTTTTTT | CASSQLTITGTAGEKLFF | - | TRBV4-1 | few | 18 | TRBJ1-4
TGTGCCAGCAGCCGGTCGAGGGGTACTAGTAGGAATGAGCAGTTCTTC | CASSRSRGTSRNEQFF | - | TRBV14 | - | 16 | TRBJ2-1
TGTGCCAGCAGCAGATCCGGGGGGGAGGGGGGAAACATTCAGTACTTC | CASSRSGGEGGNIQYF | TRBD2 | TRBV6-6 | - | 16 | TRBJ2-4
TGCGCCAGCCAGGGGGCAGGGCTAGCGGGAGGTCGCGAGCAGTACTTC | CASQGAGLAGGREQYF | TRBD2 | TRBV10-2 | - | 16 | TRBJ2-7
TGTGCCAGCAGCCCGTTTTTCGATAGCTCCTACAATGAGCAGTTCTTC | CASSPFFDSSYNEQFF | - | TRBV7-6 | once | 16 | TRBJ2-1
TGTGCCAGCCGGGACTTACGGGAGACCCAGTACTTC | CASRDLRETQYF | - | TRBV27 | - | 12 | TRBJ2-5
TGTGCCAGCAAGGGGGGGGGAAAGGGGAACACTGAAGCTTTCTTT | CASKGGGKGNTEAFF | - | TRBV6-5 | once | 15 | TRBJ1-1
TGTGCCATCAGTGTCAACAGGGGGGTTAGCACAGATACGCAGTATTTT | CAISVNRGVSTDTQYF | TRBD1 | TRBV10-3 | - | 16 | TRBJ2-3
TGTGCCAGCAGCCCTACTAGCGGGAGCACAGATACGCAGTATTTT | CASSPTSGSTDTQYF | TRBD2 | TRBV3-1/TRBV3-2 | - | 15 | TRBJ2-3
TGTGCCAGCAGTGAGCCAGGGCTCAATCAGCCCCAGCATTTT | CASSEPGLNQPQHF | - | TRBV6-1 | - | 14 | TRBJ1-5
TGTGCCAGCTCAGAACAGGGGGCCGGACAGCCCCAGCATTTT | CASSEQGAGQPQHF | TRBD1 | TRBV18 | - | 14 | TRBJ1-5
TGCGCCAGCAGCTCGGGACAGGAAAATGGCTACACCTTC | CASSSGQENGYTF | TRBD1 | TRBV5-1 | once | 13 | TRBJ1-2
TGCAGCGTGAAACAGGGGGTAGGGAACACTGAAGCTTTCTTT | CSVKQGVGNTEAFF | TRBD1 | TRBV29-1 | - | 14 | TRBJ1-1
TGTGCCAGCAGCCCCTCTCCTCAGCCCCAGCATTTT | CASSPSPQPQHF | - | TRBV7-8 | - | 12 | TRBJ1-5
TGTGCCAGCAGCCAAGATGGAGCGGGAGTAGGCAATGAGCAGTTCTTC | CASSQDGAGVGNEQFF | TRBD2 | TRBV4-2 | - | 16 | TRBJ2-1
TGTGCCAGCAGTGTACTAGCGGAGGGCACAGATACGCAGTATTTT | CASSVLAEGTDTQYF | TRBD2 | TRBV2 | - | 15 | TRBJ2-3
TGTGCCAGCAGTGCTTCTCGGACAGGAAGGAACACTGAAGCTTTCTTT | CASSASRTGRNTEAFF | TRBD1 | TRBV6-1 | few | 16 | TRBJ1-1
TGTGCCAGCAGCCAAGATACCGCCCGGGGTCAGCCCCAGCATTTT | CASSQDTARGQPQHF | - | TRBV3-1/TRBV3-2 | - | 15 | TRBJ1-5
TGTGCCAGCAGTTGGTCGGGAGGGGGAGATACGCAGTATTTT | CASSWSGGGDTQYF | TRBD2 | TRBV6-5 | - | 14 | TRBJ2-3
TGCGCCAGCAGCTTGGAAAGGACGGAAGAAAAACTGTTTTTT | CASSLERTEEKLFF | - | TRBV5-1 | - | 14 | TRBJ1-4
TGTGCCAGCAGCTTCTCTAGCGGGAGAAGAAATACGCAGTATTTT | CASSFSSGRRNTQYF | TRBD2 | TRBV7-9 | few | 15 | TRBJ2-3
TGCAGCGTCGACGGTAAAGGTGGAGGTCAGCAGTACTTC | CSVDGKGGGQQYF | - | TRBV29-1 | few | 13 | TRBJ2-7
TGTGCCAGCAGCTTCCCCGGGGGGGCTCGGAATGAGCAGTTCTTC | CASSFPGGARNEQFF | TRBD2 | TRBV11-2 | - | 15 | TRBJ2-1
TGCGCCAGCAGCTTCTTCCCGGGGAGCTCCTACAATGAGCAGTTCTTC | CASSFFPGSSYNEQFF | - | TRBV5-1 | - | 16 | TRBJ2-1
TGTGCCAGCAGTGCTGGGTTAGCTAACTATGGCTACACCTTC | CASSAGLANYGYTF | - | TRBV2 | few | 14 | TRBJ1-2
TGTGCCAGCAGTGGACAGCGGAACACTGAAGCTTTCTTT | CASSGQRNTEAFF | - | TRBV7-9 | - | 13 | TRBJ1-1
TGTGCCAGCAGTGAAAATCTCCTATCGACTGTAAAGCAGTTCTTC | CASSENLLSTVKQFF | - | TRBV6-4 | - | 15 | TRBJ2-1
TGTGCCAGTAAAGCCCTAGCGGGAGGCCACAATGAGCAGTTCTTC | CASKALAGGHNEQFF | TRBD2 | TRBV19 | once | 15 | TRBJ2-1
TGTGCCAGCAGCGCACGGACAGGGGCCGATGAGCAGTTCTTC | CASSARTGADEQFF | TRBD1 | TRBV7-6 | once | 14 | TRBJ2-1
TGTGCCAGTAGTATCGGAGGTGGCGGTCTCTACGAGCAGTACTTC | CASSIGGGGLYEQYF | - | TRBV19 | - | 15 | TRBJ2-7
TGCGCCAGCAGTACTATCATGTCGAACACTGAAGCTTTCTTT | CASSTIMSNTEAFF | - | TRBV10-2 | few | 14 | TRBJ1-1
TGTGCCAGCAGCGGAGGACTAGCGGGAGGCAATGAGCAGTTCTTC | CASSGGLAGGNEQFF | TRBD2 | TRBV7-6 | - | 15 | TRBJ2-1
TGTGCCAGCAGTTACGGGACAGGTTCGGATACGCAGTATTTT | CASSYGTGSDTQYF | TRBD1 | TRBV6-5 | - | 14 | TRBJ2-3
TGTGCCAGCAGCCCCCGAGGGAGCGGGGGGACCTATGCTGAGCAGTTCTTC | CASSPRGSGGTYAEQFF | TRBD2 | TRBV3-1/TRBV3-2 | - | 17 | TRBJ2-1